Given below is one T cell receptor (beta chain) in context. Its recognized antigen is unknown. No per-base quality is available; no much larger clone lies one base away. Reading from cysteine to phenylalanine, the CDR3 counts 18 amino acids. The kept DNA is CDR3 alone, 54 bases in frame from the first base. Trimming removed 6 bases from V and 4 bases from J; the gene matches leave 13 bases unexplained. CDR1 and CDR2 are drawn from the germline V gene: MNHEY, SVGEGT. What this sample's time point label stands for: baseline before first vaccination. The vaccinee samples were drawn from two UK trials, COV001 and COV002, one of which was a single-blind randomized controlled phase 2/3 trial testing AZD1222 (ChAdOx1 nCoV-19) in healthy adults. Trial participant PBMC samples were collected at day 0 and day 28 after the second dose for TCRbeta chain sequencing. The data were taken from a study of T cell responses to AZD1222 COVID-19 vaccine (dated by TCRdb to 2020 to 2022). For the wider study: AZD1222 recipients with second doses at about 4 weeks or about 12 weeks were pooled, because spike-specific TCR depth and breadth did not differ between schedules. A total of approximately 240 trial participants underwent TCR sequencing, of whom 207 received two doses of AZD1222 and approximately 25 received two doses of the MenACWY control vaccine. Trial participants were enrolled into age subgroups of 18-55, 56-69 and 70-plus years, which contained about 150, 27 and 61 TCR-sequenced participants, respectively.

The CDR3 regions of human TCRbeta chains were subjected to immunosequencing. In the paper's pipeline: TCRs in the repertoires were compared against a reference library of SARS-CoV-2-specific TCRs that had been generated with the MIRA antigen-specificity platform. Breadth meant the fraction of unique TCRs that were SARS-CoV-2-associated, whereas depth meant the fraction of total T cells that were SARS-CoV-2-associated. Using the MIRA data, every spike-specific TCR was mapped to the spike region that the TCR reacted to and assigned to either a CD4 or a CD8 class. Log10-transformed breadth and depth values were compared by one-way ANOVA with Sidak's multiple comparisons tests. Sourced from immuneACCESS, this table was stored by TCRdb with only in-frame sequences that have V and J called. A share of the clones is absent; for the studies checked, an unresolved V gene accounts for under half, and the remainder has no known explanation. D and trimming were read from the DNA, whereas the V and J calls and clone size are those reported in that table. For this sample there are 95,000 to 150,000 clones; 91% appear just once. The ten most abundant clones make up roughly 5.7% of the sample.

Study-wide findings and limitations: Vaccine-associated CD4 TCRs spanned the whole spike protein, with dominant responses in regions 160-218 and 743-854. Nearly half of unique spike-specific TCRs reportedly recognized epitopes outside regions mutated in the B.1.351 and B.1.1.7 variants. In the small 56-69-year group, the increase in depth fell short of significance, most likely because of low power. After two AZD1222 doses, both the breadth and the depth of spike-specific TCRs were significantly higher than at day 0 and than in MenACWY recipients. Conclusions about previously exposed vaccinees are limited, since just five or six AZD1222 recipients were seropositive for SARS-CoV-2 at baseline. Participants were mostly white British and included more females than males, and it was suggested by the authors that clonal diversity may have been underestimated. Because no day 14 peak-response samples were available, repertoires were characterized only after the peak T cell response.

This sequence originates from an adult in good health. The starting material was peripheral blood, obtained on day 0 of AZD1222 vaccination. The V gene is TRBV6-2 or TRBV6-3 and the J gene is TRBJ1-5, and 12 bases in between align with TRBD1. The CDR3 region reads CASSSGTGGAGLNQPQHF. The DNA sequence reads TGTGCCAGCAGCTCCGGGACAGGGGGCGCGGGATTGAATCAGCCCCAGCATTTT.